This T cell receptor (beta chain) emerged from a study of blood T cells in healthy people across ages. For every donor, a draw yielded about 9.7 milliliters of peripheral blood. Per sample, extraction of total RNA gave at least 5 micrograms in every case. This clonotype has only one observation. What it binds is unknown. At one of its ends the junction is not consistent with the germline gene, which may arise from a read error. Study observations and caveats: When set beside aged donors, long-lived donors presented more naive CD4+ cells and higher diversity.

The use of a sample-barcoded 5' primer and a J-beta primer mix characterized a second PCR of roughly 6 to 12 cycles. TCRdb itself ran the 5' RACE reads through MiXCR, one entry per CDR3 protein. The sample consists of 1,300,000 or so distinct CDR3 sequences, 45% to 70% of them appearing once. Germline loops: CDR1 SEHNR, CDR2 FQNEAQ (reference sequence). This CDR3 has 14 residues. The TCR comes from a man aged 18-30 years in good health. V gene TRBV7-9 combines with J gene TRBJ2-1; 12 nucleotides align to TRBD2. The specimen was blood. The CDR3 sequence is CTSKRLAGDNEQFF. For the CDR3, the DNA is TGTACCAGCAAGCGACTAGCGGGAGATAATGAGCAGTTCTTC. The whole variable domain, remainder taken from reference TRBV7-9 and TRBJ2-1, is DTGVSQNPRHKITKRGQNVTFRCDPISEHNRLYWYRQTLGQGPEFLTYFQNEAQLEKSRLLSDRFSAERPKGSFSTLEIQRTEQGDSAMYLCTSKRLAGDNEQFFGPGTRLTVL.